The 14 T cell receptor beta chains reported below all come from one sample, sequenced in a study of post-analysis software for immune sequencing data. Unique-molecular-identifier-tagged TCR beta cDNA libraries were used. MiXCR, applied by TCRdb to the PCR reads, yields one record per CDR3 protein. The table has roughly 400,000 distinct CDR3 sequences, about 39% seen once. Study-wide results and limits: TRBV5-6, TRBV5-1 and TRBV20-1 belonged to a set of roughly 5 TRBV segments that were more frequent in patients than controls.

These receptors' antigens are unknown. Sequencing was carried out using blood. All receptors derive from a girl aged 2 to 9 with multiple sclerosis.

The V gene is TRBV28, the J gene TRBJ1-2, with D perhaps matching TRBD1 (5 bases). The length of the CDR3 is 15 residues. Between the trimmed V and J ends, which lost 5 bases and 1 base, there was a span of 14 bases. Germline loops: CDR1 MDHEN, CDR2 SYDVKM. In DNA form, the CDR3 reads TGTGCCAGCAGTGTAGGCGGGACCTTTAACTATGGCTACACCTTC. This codes for CASSVGGTFNYGYTF.

This clonotype was observed a handful of times. This chain connects TRBV5-1 to TRBJ2-7, with 9 nucleotides matching TRBD2. CDR1 is SGHRS, CDR2 YFSETQ, per germline. This CDR3 has 14 amino acids. With 4 bases clipped from V and 7 bases from J, the junction kept 9 bases outside the gene matches. CDR3 DNA: TGCGCCAGCAGCCGTGATAGCGGGGGAGAGGAGCAGTACTTC. Its translation is CASSRDSGGEEQYF.

This rearrangement joins TRBV20-1 to TRBJ2-1, with 16 bases identical to TRBD2. The ends lost 6 bases at V and 2 bases at J; junction bases unmatched: 10. Looked up from germline, CDR1 is DFQATT and CDR2 is SNEGSKA (reference sequence). The CDR3 has 18 residues. This CDR3 is CSALGLAGGDDPYNEQFF. The CDR3 DNA reads as TGCAGTGCCCTGGGACTAGCGGGAGGGGATGACCCCTACAATGAGCAGTTCTTC.

Notes on this clonotype: A much bigger clone sits one base away, suggesting this may be a read error. The chain is built from TRBV29-1 and TRBJ2-1; TRBD1 agrees at 9 bases. The CDR3 totals 13 residues. V shed 7 bases and J 7 bases; nucleotides not matched to a gene: 8. The germline V gene encodes CDR1 SQVTM and CDR2 ANQGSEA. The CDR3 loop reads CSGTRTGDNEQFF. DNA of the CDR3: TGCAGCGGGACCCGGACAGGGGATAATGAGCAGTTCTTC.

This sequence joins TRBV7-9 and TRBJ1-2; no firm D call. Germline-derived CDR1 and CDR2 are SEHNR and FQNEAQ (reference sequence). Trimming stripped 7 bases from V and 3 bases from J, with 24 bases between. The CDR3 consists of 17 residues. CDR3 region: CASTPRHYGITHYGYTF. CDR3 sequence (DNA): TGTGCCAGCACGCCGAGACACTACGGGATAACCCACTATGGCTACACCTTC.

The chain uses TRBV20-1 and TRBJ2-1, with a possible D match to TRBD1 (6 bases). The CDR3 loop spans 11 amino acids. Germline V gives CDR1 DFQATT, CDR2 SNEGSKA (reference sequence). V was shortened by 5 bases and J by 7 bases, with 9 bases between the two germline ends. CDR3 DNA sequence: TGCAGTGCTGAACAGGGAAATGAGCAGTTCTTC. This translates into CSAEQGNEQFF.

This clonotype was detected a few times. The chain recombines TRBV7-9 with TRBJ2-3; D remains unclear. V lost 0 bases, J lost 6 bases, and 7 bases lay in between. CDR1 and CDR2 from the germline V gene are SEHNR and FQNEAQ (reference sequence). The CDR3 runs to 13 residues. CDR3 residues: CASSLAEEDTQYF. CDR3 coding DNA: TGTGCCAGCAGCTTAGCAGAGGAGGATACGCAGTATTTT.

The CDR3 region is CSGGQGAAEQYF. CDR3 sequence (DNA): TGCAGCGGGGGACAGGGGGCGGCCGAGCAGTACTTC. The chain combines TRBV29-1 with TRBJ2-4; 12 bases match TRBD1. The closer fit of TRBJ2-7 to the DNA end suggests the J call may be wrong. Germline CDR1 is SQVTM and CDR2 is ANQGSEA. The CDR3 contains 12 residues.

This clonotype was observed a handful of times. This chain connects TRBV7-3 to TRBJ2-3; 10 nucleotides match TRBD2. Germline trimming cut 5 bases from V and 6 bases from J; bases unmatched to any gene: 8. This CDR3 comprises 15 residues. CDR1 and CDR2 (germline): SGHTA, FQGTGA. Here the CDR3 DNA reads TGTGCCAGCAGCAGTAGCGGGGGGAACTCTGATACGCAGTATTTT. Protein product: CASSSSGGNSDTQYF.

This clonotype was detected a few times. The V and J genes are TRBV20-1 and TRBJ2-3; no clear D. Trimming pared 3 bases from V and 0 bases from J, leaving 10 bases between. The CDR3 extends over 14 amino acids. Germline-derived CDR1 and CDR2 are DFQATT and SNEGSKA (reference sequence). CDR3 in amino acids: CSARTGYSTDTQYF. CDR3 DNA: TGCAGTGCTAGGACCGGATACAGCACAGATACGCAGTATTTT.

The chain joins TRBV29-1 to TRBJ2-7, with D possibly TRBD1 on 5 matching bases. V dropped 1 base and J dropped 2 bases, with 15 bases sitting between them. The CDR3 totals 15 residues. CDR1 is SQVTM and CDR2 is ANQGSEA in the germline V gene. The CDR3 DNA is TGCAGCGTTGAAGGACAGACCACTGGTGCCTACGAGCAGTACTTC. It specifies CSVEGQTTGAYEQYF.

This chain uses TRBV20-1 with TRBJ2-5; 7 bases are shared with TRBD2. The ends lost 3 bases at V and 5 bases at J; junction bases unmatched: 6. The CDR3 consists of 13 residues. Germline V gene lookup returns CDR1 DFQATT and CDR2 SNEGSKA (reference sequence). DNA for the CDR3: TGCAGTGCTAGCAACGGGGGGAGGGAGACCCAGTACTTC. Protein sequence: CSASNGGRETQYF.

This clonotype was observed many times. CDR3 sequence (DNA): TGCAGCGTTGCCGGGACAGGGTCCTATGGCTACACCTTC. Protein: CSVAGTGSYGYTF. The genes are TRBV29-1 and TRBJ1-2; 9 bases match TRBD1. This CDR3 region has 13 residues. The germline gives CDR1 SQVTM, CDR2 ANQGSEA. V dropped 4 bases and J dropped 4; count of bases not matched to a gene: 4.

In its sample, this clonotype was seen a few times. The CDR3 sequence is CSARSYDGGVNSPLHF. DNA for the CDR3: TGCAGTGCTAGATCTTACGACGGGGGGGTTAATTCACCCCTCCACTTT. This chain connects TRBV20-1 to TRBJ1-6, with D perhaps matching TRBD1 (5 bases). Deletions cut 2 bases from V and 6 bases from J, with 17 bases between. Germline assignment: CDR1 DFQATT and CDR2 SNEGSKA (reference sequence). This CDR3 contains 16 residues.